What follows is one T cell receptor (beta chain) and its context. The germline gene is not matched at one end of the junction; a read error may be the cause. The sample originates from a study of blood T cells in healthy people across ages. Together with a sample-barcoded 5' primer, a J-beta primer mix was included in a second PCR lasting roughly 6 to 12 cycles. Through a template-switch adaptor with 12 random nucleotides, each cDNA molecule received a tag. TCRdb called the 5' RACE reads again in MiXCR, with one record for every CDR3 protein. Of about 1.8 million distinct CDR3 sequences listed, about 50% are singletons. In germline, CDR1 is DFQATT, CDR2 SNEGSKA (reference sequence). CDR3 length equals 12 residues. PBMCs numbering at least 7 million were isolated per sample.

The chain joins TRBV20-1 to TRBJ1-1; TRBD1 is a possible D gene (5 bases). The source is a woman aged 40 to 50 in good health. Sequenced sample: blood. CDR3: CSKGQANTEAFF. Written as DNA, the CDR3 is TGTAGTAAAGGACAAGCAAACACTGAAGCTTTCTTT.